This T cell receptor beta chain was captured in a study of T cells after yellow fever vaccination. Using its own MiXCR run on the 5' RACE reads, TCRdb lists one record per CDR3 protein. This sample has about 550,000 distinct CDR3 sequences, with 19% found just once. V lost 9 bases, J lost 3 bases, and 17 bases stayed unmatched. Germline CDR1 reads SGHTA; CDR2 reads FQGNSA. The CDR3 extends over 17 amino acids. This chain links TRBV7-2 with TRBJ2-3; 8 bases agree with TRBD2. The sample here was PBMCs, taken 15 days after the yellow fever booster vaccination. The clonotype originates from a man aged 25 to 40 who received the YFV17D yellow fever vaccine. CDR3 in DNA: TGTGCCAGTTCCTCCAGCGGGAGTTCGGTTGGGACAGATACGCAGTATTTT. Translating it yields CASSSSGSSVGTDTQYF.